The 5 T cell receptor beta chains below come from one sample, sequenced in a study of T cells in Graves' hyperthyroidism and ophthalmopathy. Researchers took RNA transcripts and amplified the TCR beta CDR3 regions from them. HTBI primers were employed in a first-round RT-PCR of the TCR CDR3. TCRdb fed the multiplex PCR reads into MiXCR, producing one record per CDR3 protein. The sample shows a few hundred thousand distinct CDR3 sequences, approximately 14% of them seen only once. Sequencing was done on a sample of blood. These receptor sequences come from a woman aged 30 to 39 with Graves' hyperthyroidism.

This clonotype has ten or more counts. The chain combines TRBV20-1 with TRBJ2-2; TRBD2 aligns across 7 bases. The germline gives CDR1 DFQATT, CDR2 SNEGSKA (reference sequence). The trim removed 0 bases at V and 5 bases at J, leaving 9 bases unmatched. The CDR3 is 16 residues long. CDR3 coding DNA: TGCAGTGCTAGAGACAGGGCGGGAGACCTAACCGGGGAGCTGTTTTTT. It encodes CSARDRAGDLTGELFF.

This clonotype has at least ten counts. The DNA of the CDR3 is TGCAGTGCTAGAGATCGGTTACAGGGGAATCAGCCCCAGCATTTT. It translates to CSARDRLQGNQPQHF. This rearrangement joins TRBV20-1 to TRBJ1-5; TRBD1 matches 7 bases. The CDR3 length is 15 residues. Unmatched junction bases numbered 6, after V lost 0 bases and J lost 4 bases. Germline V CDR1 and CDR2: DFQATT, SNEGSKA (reference sequence).

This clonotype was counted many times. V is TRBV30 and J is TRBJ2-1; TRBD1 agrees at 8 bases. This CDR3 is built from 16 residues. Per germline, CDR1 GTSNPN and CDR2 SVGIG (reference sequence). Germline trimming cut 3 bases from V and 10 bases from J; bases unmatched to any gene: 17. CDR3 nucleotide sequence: TGTGCCTGGAGCATAGGGACAGGTCGAGGAGTGGGGGAGCAGTTCTTC. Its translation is CAWSIGTGRGVGEQFF.

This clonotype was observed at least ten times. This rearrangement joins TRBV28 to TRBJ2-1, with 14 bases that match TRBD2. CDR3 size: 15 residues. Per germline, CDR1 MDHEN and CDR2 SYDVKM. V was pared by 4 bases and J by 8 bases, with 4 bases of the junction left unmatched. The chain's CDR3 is CASSYGLAGGDEQFF. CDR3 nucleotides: TGTGCCAGCAGTTATGGACTAGCGGGAGGTGATGAGCAGTTCTTC.

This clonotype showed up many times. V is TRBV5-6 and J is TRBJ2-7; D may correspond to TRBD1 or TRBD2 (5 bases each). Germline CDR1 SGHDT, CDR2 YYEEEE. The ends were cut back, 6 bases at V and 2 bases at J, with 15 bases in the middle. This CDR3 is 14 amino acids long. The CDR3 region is CASNKWDEPYEQYF. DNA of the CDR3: TGTGCCAGCAACAAATGGGACGAACCCTACGAGCAGTACTTC.